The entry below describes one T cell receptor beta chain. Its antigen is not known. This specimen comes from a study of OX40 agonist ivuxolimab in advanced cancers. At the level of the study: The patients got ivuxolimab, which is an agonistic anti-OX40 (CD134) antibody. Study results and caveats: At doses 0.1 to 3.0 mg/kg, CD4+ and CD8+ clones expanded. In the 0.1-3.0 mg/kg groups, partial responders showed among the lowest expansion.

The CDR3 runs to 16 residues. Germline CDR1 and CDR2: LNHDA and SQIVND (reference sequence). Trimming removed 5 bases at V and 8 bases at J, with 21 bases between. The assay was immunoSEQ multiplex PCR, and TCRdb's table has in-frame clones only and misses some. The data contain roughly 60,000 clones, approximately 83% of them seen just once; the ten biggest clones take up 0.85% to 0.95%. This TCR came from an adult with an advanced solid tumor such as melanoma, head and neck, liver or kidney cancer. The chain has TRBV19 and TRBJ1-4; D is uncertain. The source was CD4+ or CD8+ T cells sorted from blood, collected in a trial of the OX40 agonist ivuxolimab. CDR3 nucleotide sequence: TGTGCCAGTAGTTCATTAAGGACTACCCCTTGGGAAAAACTGTTTTTT. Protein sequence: CASSSLRTTPWEKLFF.